Listed below are T cell receptor beta chains from one sample, sequenced in a study of blood T cell repertoires in COVID-19. Clones were sequenced by immunoSEQ multiplex PCR, and TCRdb holds only the in-frame ones, with some missing. The table has fewer than 250,000 clones, about 85% seen once. Sequenced input: PBMCs or T cells enriched from blood (not recorded which). All receptors come from a man aged 25-40 years who had recovered from COVID-19. Each CDR3 is given with its conserved first and last residue. D genes are given only for firm matches. Size is omitted from some rows. Given values are once, few, many or a class for expanded clones.

J gene: TRBJ1-1
clone size: NA
V gene: TRBV28
D gene: NA
CDR3 DNA: TGTGCCAGCAGTTTATGGGGGGGGCCGAACACTGAAGCTTTCTTT
CDR3 protein: CASSLWGGPNTEAFF

J gene: TRBJ2-2
clone size: NA
V gene: TRBV13
D gene: NA
CDR3 DNA: TGTGCCAGCAGCTTAGGGAGGGCAGGGGTTGACACCGGGGAGCTGTTTTTT
CDR3 protein: CASSLGRAGVDTGELFF

J gene: TRBJ1-6
clone size: NA
V gene: TRBV6-5
D gene: NA
CDR3 DNA: TGTGCCAGTCGCCTGAGCTCCTATAATTCACCCCTCCACTTT
CDR3 protein: CASRLSSYNSPLHF

J gene: TRBJ1-5
clone size: few
V gene: TRBV18
D gene: NA
CDR3 DNA: TGTGCCAGCTCACCAAGCAATAGCAATCAGCCCCAGCATTTT
CDR3 protein: CASSPSNSNQPQHF

J gene: TRBJ2-7
clone size: once
V gene: TRBV29-1
D gene: NA
CDR3 DNA: TGCAGCGTTGAATCGGACACATTCTCCTACGAGCAGTACTTC
CDR3 protein: CSVESDTFSYEQYF

J gene: TRBJ1-6
clone size: NA
V gene: TRBV10-3
D gene: NA
CDR3 DNA: TGTGCCATCAGTGATAACCCGGGATCGGGTTCACCCCTCCACTTT
CDR3 protein: CAISDNPGSGSPLHF

J gene: TRBJ1-1
clone size: NA
V gene: TRBV4-3
D gene: TRBD1
CDR3 DNA: TGCGCCAGCAGCCAAGGCAGGGGGAGTGAAGCTTTCTTT
CDR3 protein: CASSQGRGSEAFF

J gene: TRBJ2-3
clone size: NA
V gene: TRBV7-9
D gene: NA
CDR3 DNA: TGTGCCAGCAGCCCCGTCGAGACGCAGTATTTT
CDR3 protein: CASSPVETQYF

J gene: TRBJ2-3
clone size: NA
V gene: TRBV30
D gene: NA
CDR3 DNA: TGTGCCTGGACCTTTGGTAGCGGCCCAGATACGCAGTATTTT
CDR3 protein: CAWTFGSGPDTQYF

J gene: TRBJ1-5
clone size: NA
V gene: TRBV24-1
D gene: NA
CDR3 DNA: TGTGCCACTTCCGGCGGGGGCAATCAGCCCCAGCATTTT
CDR3 protein: CATSGGGNQPQHF

J gene: TRBJ2-7
clone size: NA
V gene: TRBV7-2
D gene: NA
CDR3 DNA: TGTGCCAGCAGCTCAGACAGGAGGCAGTACTTC
CDR3 protein: CASSSDRRQYF

J gene: TRBJ1-2
clone size: once
V gene: TRBV5-4
D gene: NA
CDR3 DNA: TGTGCCAGCAGCTTGGTGGCAGGGCCAAGGGATGGCTACACCTTC
CDR3 protein: CASSLVAGPRDGYTF

J gene: TRBJ2-1
clone size: NA
V gene: TRBV5-4
D gene: TRBD2
CDR3 DNA: TGTGCCAGCAGCCCTCTGACTAGCGGGAGTAATGAGCAGTTCTTC
CDR3 protein: CASSPLTSGSNEQFF

J gene: TRBJ2-5
clone size: NA
V gene: TRBV7-2
D gene: NA
CDR3 DNA: TGTGCCAGCAGCTTAACGGGACTGAATGCCCGTTGGGAGACCCAGTACTTC
CDR3 protein: CASSLTGLNARWETQYF

J gene: TRBJ2-4
clone size: NA
V gene: TRBV30
D gene: NA
CDR3 DNA: NA
CDR3 protein: CAWATGTGSGMNF

J gene: TRBJ1-2
clone size: NA
V gene: TRBV18
D gene: TRBD1
CDR3 DNA: TGTGCCAGCTCACCAACGGGACAGCCCAACTATGGCTACACCTTC
CDR3 protein: CASSPTGQPNYGYTF

J gene: TRBJ1-1
clone size: NA
V gene: TRBV19
D gene: NA
CDR3 DNA: TGTGCCAGTAGTATAGGCATACTAAACACTGAAGCTTTCTTT
CDR3 protein: CASSIGILNTEAFF

J gene: TRBJ2-4
clone size: NA
V gene: TRBV15
D gene: NA
CDR3 DNA: TGTGCCACCAGCAGAGATACGGAAAACATTCAGTACTTC
CDR3 protein: CATSRDTENIQYF

J gene: TRBJ1-1
clone size: NA
V gene: TRBV19
D gene: NA
CDR3 DNA: TGTGCCAGCCGTCCCCAGGGGCGCATTTCTTTTGGCCCCGGTGAAGCTTTCTTT
CDR3 protein: CASRPQGRISFGPGEAFF

J gene: TRBJ2-5
clone size: once
V gene: TRBV7-2
D gene: NA
CDR3 DNA: TGTGCCAGCAGCTTAGTAGCTGACAGCCAAGAGACCCAGTACTTC
CDR3 protein: CASSLVADSQETQYF

J gene: TRBJ1-2
clone size: NA
V gene: TRBV25-1
D gene: NA
CDR3 DNA: TGTGCCAGCAGTGGAGGAATCCGCGGCAGGGGCTATGGCTACACCTTC
CDR3 protein: CASSGGIRGRGYGYTF

J gene: TRBJ2-7
clone size: NA
V gene: TRBV5-4
D gene: TRBD2
CDR3 DNA: TGTGCCAGCAGCTCAGGACTAGCGGACTACGAGCAGTACTTC
CDR3 protein: CASSSGLADYEQYF

J gene: TRBJ2-7
clone size: NA
V gene: TRBV5-1
D gene: TRBD2
CDR3 DNA: TGCGCCAGCAGCCCCGGGACTAGCGGGATACAGTACGGGCAGTACTTC
CDR3 protein: CASSPGTSGIQYGQYF

J gene: TRBJ2-1
clone size: NA
V gene: TRBV10-2
D gene: NA
CDR3 DNA: TGCGCCAGCAACACCTTGCGGAGCTACAATGAGCAGTTCTTC
CDR3 protein: CASNTLRSYNEQFF

J gene: TRBJ1-5
clone size: NA
V gene: TRBV6-2/TRBV6-3
D gene: TRBD1
CDR3 DNA: TGTGCCAGCAGTTACCCCGGGACAGGCAATCAGCCCCAGCATTTT
CDR3 protein: CASSYPGTGNQPQHF

J gene: TRBJ1-2
clone size: NA
V gene: TRBV4-2
D gene: NA
CDR3 DNA: TGTGCCAGCAGGGCGAATACAGGGAACTATGGCTACACCTTC
CDR3 protein: CASRANTGNYGYTF

J gene: TRBJ2-2
clone size: few
V gene: TRBV30
D gene: TRBD2
CDR3 DNA: TGTGCCTGGAGTCTCGGCGGGAGAAGCACCGGGGAGCTGTTTTTT
CDR3 protein: CAWSLGGRSTGELFF

J gene: TRBJ2-7
clone size: NA
V gene: TRBV6-1
D gene: NA
CDR3 DNA: TGTGCCAGCAGTGAAGCGAGGAGTGGCGAGCAGTACTTC
CDR3 protein: CASSEARSGEQYF

J gene: TRBJ2-2
clone size: once
V gene: TRBV15
D gene: TRBD1
CDR3 DNA: TGTGCCACCAGAACGGGACAGCCCACCGGGGAGCTGTTTTTT
CDR3 protein: CATRTGQPTGELFF

J gene: TRBJ2-1
clone size: once
V gene: TRBV11-2
D gene: TRBD1
CDR3 DNA: TGTGCCAGCAGCTTACTTGGGACAGGGGCTAATGAGCAGTTCTTC
CDR3 protein: CASSLLGTGANEQFF

J gene: TRBJ1-1
clone size: NA
V gene: TRBV18
D gene: TRBD1
CDR3 DNA: TGTGCCAGCTCACCAGACAGGGGTATGAACACTGAAGCTTTCTTT
CDR3 protein: CASSPDRGMNTEAFF

J gene: TRBJ2-1
clone size: NA
V gene: TRBV3-1/TRBV3-2
D gene: TRBD1
CDR3 DNA: TGTGCCAGCAGCCAAGGACAGGGCAGGAATGAGCAGTTCTTC
CDR3 protein: CASSQGQGRNEQFF

J gene: TRBJ1-2
clone size: NA
V gene: TRBV11-1
D gene: NA
CDR3 DNA: TGTGCCAGCAGCTTAGACGGGGGACACTATGGCTACACCTTC
CDR3 protein: CASSLDGGHYGYTF

J gene: TRBJ2-1
clone size: NA
V gene: TRBV7-6
D gene: TRBD1
CDR3 DNA: TGTGCCAGCAGCCGGACAGGCTACAATGAGCAGTTCTTC
CDR3 protein: CASSRTGYNEQFF

J gene: TRBJ1-5
clone size: once
V gene: TRBV6-5
D gene: NA
CDR3 DNA: TGTGCCAGCAGCCAGGATTATAGCAATCAGCCCCAGCATTTT
CDR3 protein: CASSQDYSNQPQHF

J gene: TRBJ1-3
clone size: NA
V gene: TRBV18
D gene: TRBD1
CDR3 DNA: TGTGCCAGCTCACCCCGGACAGGGCCTGGAAACACCATATATTTT
CDR3 protein: CASSPRTGPGNTIYF

J gene: TRBJ2-3
clone size: once
V gene: TRBV2
D gene: TRBD2
CDR3 DNA: TGTGCCAGCACCGAGAAGGGGCTAGCGGGAGGGTTGACAGATACGCAGTATTTT
CDR3 protein: CASTEKGLAGGLTDTQYF

J gene: TRBJ2-2
clone size: NA
V gene: TRBV5-6
D gene: TRBD2
CDR3 DNA: TGTGCCAGCAGCGACGGGGGGTACACCGGGGAGCTGTTTTTT
CDR3 protein: CASSDGGYTGELFF

J gene: TRBJ1-5
clone size: NA
V gene: TRBV7-6
D gene: NA
CDR3 DNA: TGTGCCAGCAGCTCAAATAGGGGTACCCAGCATTTT
CDR3 protein: CASSSNRGTQHF

J gene: TRBJ1-1
clone size: few
V gene: TRBV7-9
D gene: TRBD1
CDR3 DNA: TGTGCCAGCACCACTACAGGGGGCACTGAAGCTTTCTTT
CDR3 protein: CASTTTGGTEAFF

J gene: TRBJ1-3
clone size: NA
V gene: TRBV3-1/TRBV3-2
D gene: TRBD1
CDR3 DNA: TGTGCCAGCAGCCGTTCCGGACAGGGGGACTTTAGAAACACCATATATTTT
CDR3 protein: CASSRSGQGDFRNTIYF

J gene: TRBJ2-3
clone size: NA
V gene: TRBV5-8
D gene: NA
CDR3 DNA: TGTGCCAGCAGAGCTAGCACAGATACGCAGTATTTT
CDR3 protein: CASRASTDTQYF

J gene: TRBJ1-2
clone size: once
V gene: TRBV7-8
D gene: NA
CDR3 DNA: TGTGCCAGCAGCTTAGCCGGCAGGGGCTATGGCTACACCTTC
CDR3 protein: CASSLAGRGYGYTF

J gene: TRBJ1-1
clone size: once
V gene: TRBV6-2/TRBV6-3
D gene: NA
CDR3 DNA: TGTGCCAGCAGTTCCCGGACAGTCAACACTGAAGCTTTCTTT
CDR3 protein: CASSSRTVNTEAFF

J gene: TRBJ2-1
clone size: NA
V gene: TRBV7-2
D gene: TRBD2
CDR3 DNA: TGTGCCAGCAGCTCGCGGACTAGGAATGAGCAGTTCTTC
CDR3 protein: CASSSRTRNEQFF

J gene: TRBJ2-3
clone size: NA
V gene: TRBV5-1
D gene: NA
CDR3 DNA: TGCGCCAGCAGCTTGGACAGCCCAGGAGATACGCAGTATTTT
CDR3 protein: CASSLDSPGDTQYF